This T cell receptor (beta chain) was sequenced in a study of blood T cell repertoires in COVID-19. Repertoires were generated with immunoSEQ multiplex PCR, while TCRdb's copy carries only in-frame clones and drops some. Here the sample spans approximately 31,000 clones, more than 80% being singletons. With 4 bases clipped from V and 9 bases from J, the junction kept 8 bases outside the gene matches. From germline, CDR1 is SGHTS and CDR2 YDEGEE. The CDR3 has 15 residues. This chain links TRBV5-8 with TRBJ1-6; 9 bases line up with TRBD1. The sequence derives from a male donor with active COVID-19. The sequenced sample was peripheral blood. The CDR3 region has the DNA TGTGCCAGCAGCGGCATGACAGGGGGGGTTTCACCCCTCCACTTT. Translating it yields CASSGMTGGVSPLHF.